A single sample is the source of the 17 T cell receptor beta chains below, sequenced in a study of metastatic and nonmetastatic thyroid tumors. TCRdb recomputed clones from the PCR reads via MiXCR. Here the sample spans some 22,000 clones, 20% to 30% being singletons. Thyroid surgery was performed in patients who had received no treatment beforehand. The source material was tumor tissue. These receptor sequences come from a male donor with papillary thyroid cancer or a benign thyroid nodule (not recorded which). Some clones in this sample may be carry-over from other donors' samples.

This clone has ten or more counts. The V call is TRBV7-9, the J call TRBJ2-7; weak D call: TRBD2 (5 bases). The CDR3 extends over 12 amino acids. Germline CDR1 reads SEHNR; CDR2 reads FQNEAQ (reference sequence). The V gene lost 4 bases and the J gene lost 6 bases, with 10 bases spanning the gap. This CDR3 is CASSSTRREQYF. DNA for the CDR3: TGTGCCAGCAGCTCAACTAGGCGCGAGCAGTACTTC.

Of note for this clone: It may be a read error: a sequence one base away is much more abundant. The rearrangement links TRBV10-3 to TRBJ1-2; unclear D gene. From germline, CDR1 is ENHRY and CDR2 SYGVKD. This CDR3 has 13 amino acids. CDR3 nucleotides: TGTGCCATCAGTGCGGACTTTAACTATTGCTACACCTTC. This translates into CAISADFNYCYTF.

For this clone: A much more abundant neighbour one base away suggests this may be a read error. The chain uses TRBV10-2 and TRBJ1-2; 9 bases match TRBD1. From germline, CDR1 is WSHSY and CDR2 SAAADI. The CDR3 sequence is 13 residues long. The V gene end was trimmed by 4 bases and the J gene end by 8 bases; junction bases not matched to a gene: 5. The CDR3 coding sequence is TGCGCCAGCAGTGTACAGGGGGCTTGGGGCTACACCTTC. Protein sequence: CASSVQGAWGYTF.

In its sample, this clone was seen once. The CDR3 region is CASSVGLSCTGELFF. The CDR3 DNA sequence: TGTGCCAGCAGTGTGGGACTATCGTGCACCGGGGAGCTGTTTTTT. The genes are TRBV2 and TRBJ2-2; the match to TRBD2 covers 7 bases. V lost 4 bases and J lost 4; bases outside the gene matches: 6. CDR3 length: 15 amino acids. Germline loops: CDR1 SNHLY, CDR2 FYNNEI.

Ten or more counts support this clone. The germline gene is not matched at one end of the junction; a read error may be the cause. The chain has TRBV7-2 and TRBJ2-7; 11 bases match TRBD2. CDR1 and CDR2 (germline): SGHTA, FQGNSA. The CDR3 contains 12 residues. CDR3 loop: CASSSPSGRPSF. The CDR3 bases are TGTGCCAGCAGCTCACCTAGCGGGAGGCCTTCCTTC.

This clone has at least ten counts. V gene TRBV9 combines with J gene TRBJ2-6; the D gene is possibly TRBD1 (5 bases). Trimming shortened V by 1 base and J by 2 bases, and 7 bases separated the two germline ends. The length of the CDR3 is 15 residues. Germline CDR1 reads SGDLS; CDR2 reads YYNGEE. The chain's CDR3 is CASSVTGAGANVLTF. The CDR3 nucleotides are TGTGCCAGCAGCGTAACAGGTGCTGGGGCCAACGTCCTGACTTTC.

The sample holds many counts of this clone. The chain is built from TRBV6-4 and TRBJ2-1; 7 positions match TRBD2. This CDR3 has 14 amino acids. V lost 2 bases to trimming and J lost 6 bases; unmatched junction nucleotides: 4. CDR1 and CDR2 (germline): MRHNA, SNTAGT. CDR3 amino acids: CASSDGLDLNEQFF. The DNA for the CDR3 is TGTGCCAGCAGTGACGGACTAGACCTCAATGAGCAGTTCTTC.

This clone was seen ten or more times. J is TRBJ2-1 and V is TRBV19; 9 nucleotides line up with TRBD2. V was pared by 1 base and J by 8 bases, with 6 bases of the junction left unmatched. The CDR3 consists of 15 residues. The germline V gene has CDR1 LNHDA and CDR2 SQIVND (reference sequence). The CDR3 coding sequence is TGTGCCAGTAGTATAGGACTAGCGGCGAGCGATGAGCAGTTCTTC. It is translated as CASSIGLAASDEQFF.

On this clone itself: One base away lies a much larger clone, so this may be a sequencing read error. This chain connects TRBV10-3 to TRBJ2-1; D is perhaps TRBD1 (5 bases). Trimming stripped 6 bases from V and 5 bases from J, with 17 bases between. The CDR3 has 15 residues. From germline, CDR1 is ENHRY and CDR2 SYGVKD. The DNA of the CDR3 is TGTGCCATCAGAGACAGCCGAACGTCAAACAATGAGCAGTTCTTC. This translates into CAIRDSRTSNNEQFF.

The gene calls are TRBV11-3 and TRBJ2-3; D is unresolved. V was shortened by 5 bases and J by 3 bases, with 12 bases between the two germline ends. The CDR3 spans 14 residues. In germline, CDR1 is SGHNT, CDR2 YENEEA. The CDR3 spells CASSPSAITDTQYF. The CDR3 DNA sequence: TGTGCCAGCAGCCCATCAGCAATAACAGATACGCAGTATTTT.

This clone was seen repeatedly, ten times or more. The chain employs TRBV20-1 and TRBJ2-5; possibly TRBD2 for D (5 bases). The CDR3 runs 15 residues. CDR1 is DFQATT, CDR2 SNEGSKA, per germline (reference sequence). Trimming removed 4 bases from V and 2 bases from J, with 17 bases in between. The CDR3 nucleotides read TGCAGTGCTACTAGTCCGGTCCCGGGACAAGAGACCCAGTACTTC. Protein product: CSATSPVPGQETQYF.

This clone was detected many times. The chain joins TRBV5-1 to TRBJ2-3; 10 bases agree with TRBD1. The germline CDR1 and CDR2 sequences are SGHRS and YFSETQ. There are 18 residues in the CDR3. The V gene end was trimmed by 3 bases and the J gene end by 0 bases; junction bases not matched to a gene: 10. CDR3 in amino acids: CASSSPGTGAPSTDTQYF. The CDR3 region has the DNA TGCGCCAGCAGCTCCCCGGGGACAGGGGCTCCGAGCACAGATACGCAGTATTTT. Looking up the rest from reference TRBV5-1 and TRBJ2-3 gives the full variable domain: KAGVTQTPRYLIKTRGQQVTLSCSPISGHRSVSWYQQTPGQGLQFLFEYFSETQRNKGNFPGRFSGRQFSNSRSEMNVSTLELGDSALYLCASSSPGTGAPSTDTQYFGPGTRLTVL.

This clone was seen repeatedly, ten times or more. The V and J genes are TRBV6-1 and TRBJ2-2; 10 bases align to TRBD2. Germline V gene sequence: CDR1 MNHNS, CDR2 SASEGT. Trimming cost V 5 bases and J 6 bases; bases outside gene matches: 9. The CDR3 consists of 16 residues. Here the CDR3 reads CASSPPEREGAGELFF. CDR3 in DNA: TGTGCCAGCAGTCCACCGGAGCGGGAGGGGGCCGGGGAGCTGTTTTTT.

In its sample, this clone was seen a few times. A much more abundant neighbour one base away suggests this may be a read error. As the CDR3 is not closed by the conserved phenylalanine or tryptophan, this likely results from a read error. CDR3 DNA sequence: TGCAGTGCTAGAGGGACGGGCAACACTGAAGCTTTCCTT. Translated: CSARGTGNTEAFL. The chain joins TRBV20-1 to TRBJ1-1; no firm D call. V lost 1 base and J lost 2, with 8 bases in between. CDR3 length: 13 amino acids. CDR1 and CDR2 from the germline V gene are DFQATT and SNEGSKA (reference sequence).

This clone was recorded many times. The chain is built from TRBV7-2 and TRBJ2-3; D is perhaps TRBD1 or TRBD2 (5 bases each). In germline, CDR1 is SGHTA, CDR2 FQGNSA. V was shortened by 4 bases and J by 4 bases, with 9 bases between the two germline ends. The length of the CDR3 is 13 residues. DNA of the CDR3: TGTGCCAGCAGCTCCCAGGGACCAGATACGCAGTATTTT. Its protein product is CASSSQGPDTQYF.

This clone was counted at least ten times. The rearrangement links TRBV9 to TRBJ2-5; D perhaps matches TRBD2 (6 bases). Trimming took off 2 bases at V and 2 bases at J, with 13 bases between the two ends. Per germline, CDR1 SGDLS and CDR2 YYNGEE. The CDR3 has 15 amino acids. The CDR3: CASSVRGLQQETQYF. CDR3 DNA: TGTGCCAGCAGCGTCCGGGGACTCCAACAAGAGACCCAGTACTTC.

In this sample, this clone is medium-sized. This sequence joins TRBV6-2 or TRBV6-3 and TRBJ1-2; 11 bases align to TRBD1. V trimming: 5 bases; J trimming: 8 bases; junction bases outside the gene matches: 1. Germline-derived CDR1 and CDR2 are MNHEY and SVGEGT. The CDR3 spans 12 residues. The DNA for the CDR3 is TGTGCCAGCAGTCGGACAGGGGGCGGCTACACCTTC. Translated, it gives CASSRTGGGYTF.